This TCR beta chain was profiled in a study of radiotherapy plus CTLA-4 blockade in lung cancer. On the study more broadly: Among enrolled patients, roughly 17% responded and 31% achieved disease control. Study findings and constraints: According to reports, early shifts in blood T cell clones, alongside interferon-beta, forecast response most accurately. Radiotherapy was combined with ipilimumab, and tumor-derived TCR clones then expanded in blood.

In its sample, this clone was seen a few times. Its antigen remains unidentified. In chemo-refractory metastatic non-small-cell lung cancer, patients got ipilimumab CTLA-4 blockade together with focal radiation. There are 14 residues in the CDR3. Germline values: CDR1 MNHNY, CDR2 SVGAGI (reference sequence). V was shortened by 10 bases and J by 7 bases, with 22 bases between the two germline ends. Clones were sequenced by immunoSEQ multiplex PCR, and TCRdb holds only the in-frame ones, with some missing. Of about 77,000 clones detected, roughly 69% appear once; the ten largest clones hold approximately 9.9%.

This chain links TRBV6-6 with TRBJ1-2; D ambiguous. The origin of this receptor is a human donor with non-small cell lung cancer whose response to radiotherapy plus ipilimumab could not be evaluated. Sample: peripheral blood, taken from a patient treated with radiotherapy plus ipilimumab. CDR3 sequence (DNA): TGTGCCACCGATTCCCTCACAGCGCGGGGTGGCTACACCTTC. Its translation is CATDSLTARGGYTF.